The T cell receptor (beta chain) described here comes from a study of T-cell reconstitution after alpha-beta-depleted transplantation in children. Study results and limitations: Reports say that about two months after transplant, the alpha-beta T cells came out of several hundred graft clones that had expanded. Some patients' high day-60 TCRbeta diversity was traced to surviving recipient T cells and thymic progenitors. From newly produced T cells came most of the T-cell counts and diversity one year after transplant.

This CDR3 region has 15 residues. With 4 bases clipped from V and 7 bases from J, the junction kept 11 bases outside the gene matches. Germline loops: CDR1 LGHNA, CDR2 YSLEER. Library preparation (for TCRbeta) was performed with unique molecular identifiers. TCRdb redid the calling of the PCR reads with MiXCR, one entry per CDR3 protein. The sample includes about 300,000 distinct CDR3 sequences, around 9.1% seen only once; the top ten take roughly 7.1%. This clonotype was observed many times. Its antigen is unidentified. The chain carries TRBV4-3 and TRBJ2-7, with 9 bases lining up with TRBD1. The TCR sequence derives from a boy younger than two with acute myeloid leukemia, due to receive a stem cell transplant. The sample consisted of PBMCs, taken before TCRalphabeta/CD19-depleted stem cell transplant. The CDR3 nucleotides are TGCGCCAGCAGCCTTAGGACAGGGGTTTTAGGGGAGCAGTACTTC. Translating gives CASSLRTGVLGEQYF.